These 7 T cell receptor beta chains were all obtained from the same sample, sequenced in a study of T cell repertoires in cytomegalovirus infection. TCRdb re-derived calls from the reads in MiXCR, one entry per CDR3 protein. The table includes more than 400,000 distinct CDR3 sequences, less than 30% detected once. Input material: PBMCs. Source of these receptors: a human donor in good health (CMV status not recorded). Some clones in this sample may be carry-over from other donors' samples.

This clonotype was observed a few times. The CDR3 sequence: CASSHPDRSTEAFF. DNA for the CDR3: TGTGCCAGCAGCCATCCTGACAGATCCACTGAAGCTTTCTTT. The chain joins TRBV4-2 to TRBJ1-1; possibly TRBD1 for D (5 bases). The CDR3 has 14 residues. Deletions cut 3 bases from V and 4 bases from J, with 12 bases between. Germline loops: CDR1 LGHNA, CDR2 YNFKEQ.

This clonotype has just a few counts. The V and J genes are TRBV27 and TRBJ2-3; TRBD2 matches 10 bases. After removal of 6 bases from V and 11 bases from J, the junction contained 5 bases not matched to a gene. Germline-derived CDR1 and CDR2 are MNHEY and SMNVEV (reference sequence). The CDR3 totals 12 residues. CDR3 protein: CASRDSGRMQYF. In nucleotides, the CDR3 is TGTGCCAGCAGGGATAGCGGGAGGATGCAGTATTTT.

This clonotype has ten or more counts. V usage is TRBV7-2 and J usage is TRBJ2-2; 9 bases agree with TRBD2. V shed 0 bases, J shed 2 bases, and the junction held 10 bases outside the gene matches. The CDR3 spans 19 residues. Germline CDR1 SGHTA, CDR2 FQGNSA. CDR3 sequence reads: CASSLALGLASKNTGELFF. The CDR3 DNA is TGTGCCAGCAGCTTAGCGCTCGGACTAGCGTCCAAAAACACCGGGGAGCTGTTTTTT.

This clonotype was counted ten times or more. The chain couples TRBV2 to TRBJ2-1; 7 bases match TRBD2. The CDR3 length is 16 residues. V lost 3 bases to trimming and J lost 3 bases; unmatched junction nucleotides: 8. In germline, CDR1 is SNHLY, CDR2 FYNNEI. The CDR3 protein is CASSDIPSGNYNEQFF. The CDR3 DNA sequence: TGTGCCAGCAGTGATATTCCTAGCGGCAACTACAATGAGCAGTTCTTC.

V usage is TRBV19 and J usage is TRBJ2-1, with 9 positions matching TRBD2. Germline values: CDR1 LNHDA, CDR2 SQIVND (reference sequence). The CDR3 has 15 amino acids. The V gene end was trimmed by 1 base and the J gene end by 3 bases; junction bases not matched to a gene: 1. In nucleotides, the CDR3 is TGTGCCAGTAGTATAGCTAGCGGGAACTACAATGAGCAGTTCTTC. Amino acids: CASSIASGNYNEQFF.

This clonotype was counted a few times. V usage is TRBV7-9 and J usage is TRBJ2-1; possible D gene TRBD1, 5 bases. V gave up 1 base and J gave up 0 bases, with 10 bases separating them. The length of the CDR3 is 16 residues. Germline-derived CDR1 and CDR2 are SEHNR and FQNEAQ (reference sequence). CDR3 region: CASSLGVRVSYNEQFF. The CDR3, as DNA: TGTGCCAGCAGCTTAGGTGTCAGGGTCTCCTACAATGAGCAGTTCTTC.

The chain combines TRBV6-5 with TRBJ2-1, with 11 bases identical to TRBD2. This CDR3 is 16 amino acids long. Per germline, CDR1 MNHEY and CDR2 SVGAGI. The V and J ends lost 1 base and 5 bases, in that order; junction bases with no gene match: 4. Written as DNA, the CDR3 is TGTGCCAGCAGTTACTTAGCGGGAGGGTTTCACAATGAGCAGTTCTTC. Protein: CASSYLAGGFHNEQFF.